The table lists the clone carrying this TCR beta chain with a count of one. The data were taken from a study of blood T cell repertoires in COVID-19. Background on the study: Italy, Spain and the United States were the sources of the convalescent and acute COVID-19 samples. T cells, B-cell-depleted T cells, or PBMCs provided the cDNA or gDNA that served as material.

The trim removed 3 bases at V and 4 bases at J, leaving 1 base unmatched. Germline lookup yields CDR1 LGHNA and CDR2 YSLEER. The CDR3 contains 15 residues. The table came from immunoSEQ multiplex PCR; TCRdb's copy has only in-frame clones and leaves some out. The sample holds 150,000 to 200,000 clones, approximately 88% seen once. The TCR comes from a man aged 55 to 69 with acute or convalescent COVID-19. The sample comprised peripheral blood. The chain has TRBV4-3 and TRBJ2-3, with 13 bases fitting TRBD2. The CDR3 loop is CASSQGTSGADTQYF. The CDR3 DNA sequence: TGCGCCAGCAGCCAGGGGACTAGCGGGGCAGATACGCAGTATTTT.